The 13 T cell receptor beta chains presented below share a single source sample, sequenced in a study of PD-L1 blockade in urothelial cancer. Generated by immunoSEQ multiplex PCR, the TCRdb table keeps only in-frame clones and is missing some. Of nearly 30,000 clones listed, approximately 87% were seen once; the top ten hold less than 4%. This material consisted of PBMCs, taken around atezolizumab (anti-PD-L1) treatment. The receptors stem from a man over 45 with urothelial cancer.

The chain recombines TRBV15 with TRBJ2-2; 9 bases map to TRBD1. Germline V gene lookup returns CDR1 LNHNV and CDR2 YYDKDF (reference sequence). The CDR3 totals 15 residues. V trimming: 8 bases; J trimming: 7 bases; junction bases outside the gene matches: 11. CDR3 amino acids: CATSDRGRLGGELFF. CDR3 DNA sequence: TGTGCCACCTCAGACAGGGGGAGGTTGGGCGGGGAGCTGTTTTTT.

The chain couples TRBV6-5 to TRBJ2-5, with 8 bases lining up with TRBD2. This CDR3 is 16 amino acids long. Germline V gene data show CDR1 as MNHEY and CDR2 as SVGAGI. V was clipped by 0 bases and J by 6 bases; unmatched bases: 9. As DNA, the CDR3 is TGTGCCAGCAGTTACTCGAGGTTCGGGGGGGCGCAGACCCAGTACTTC. Amino acids: CASSYSRFGGAQTQYF.

This clone was observed a single time. CDR3 in amino acids: CASSLERGLTNEKLFF. CDR3 DNA: TGCGCCAGCAGCTTGGAGAGGGGGCTAACTAATGAAAAACTGTTTTTT. The genes are TRBV5-1 and TRBJ1-4; 7 bases align to TRBD1. The CDR3 has 16 amino acids. The J segment lost 1 base and the V segment lost 0 bases, leaving 3 bases of the junction unmatched. Germline V gene sequence: CDR1 SGHRS, CDR2 YFSETQ.

V and J are TRBV15 and TRBJ2-1, with D perhaps TRBD2 (6 bases). Per the germline V gene, CDR1 is LNHNV and CDR2 is YYDKDF (reference sequence). The V and J ends lost 0 bases and 9 bases respectively, with 18 bases between them. This CDR3 has 16 amino acids. The CDR3 DNA reads as TGTGCCACCAGCAGAGATCTCCTCTCGGCCGGGGGTGAGCAGTTCTTC. It is translated as CATSRDLLSAGGEQFF.

This sequence joins TRBV7-9 and TRBJ2-3; the D gene is possibly TRBD2 (5 bases). Germline values: CDR1 SEHNR, CDR2 FQNEAQ (reference sequence). This CDR3 spans 12 amino acids. Trimming cost V 2 bases and J 6 bases, with 6 bases left between them. CDR3 loop: CASSLREDTQYF. The CDR3 coding sequence is TGTGCCAGCAGCTTAAGGGAGGATACGCAGTATTTT.

J is TRBJ2-1 and V is TRBV5-8, with 7 bases fitting TRBD1. Trimming cost V 3 bases and J 5 bases; bases outside gene matches: 5. Germline CDR1 reads SGHTS; CDR2 reads YDEGEE. There are 14 residues in the CDR3. CDR3 DNA sequence: TGTGCCAGCAGCTCGGGACAGATCCACAATGAGCAGTTCTTC. This sequence encodes CASSSGQIHNEQFF.

The V and J genes are TRBV9 and TRBJ2-1; TRBD1 aligns across 8 bases. Trimming cost V 3 bases and J 4 bases; bases outside gene matches: 6. The CDR3 is 15 residues long. CDR1 SGDLS and CDR2 YYNGEE come from the germline V gene. CDR3 sequence reads: CASSAPDRAYNEQFF. For the CDR3, the DNA is TGTGCCAGCAGCGCGCCGGACAGGGCGTACAATGAGCAGTTCTTC.

This chain uses TRBV30 with TRBJ1-1; 7 nucleotides match TRBD1. This CDR3 has 14 residues. Trimming at V came to 0 bases and at J to 4 bases, leaving 5 bases not matched to a gene. Germline-derived CDR1 and CDR2 are GTSNPN and SVGIG (reference sequence). CDR3 loop: CAWSVLPGGTEAFF. The DNA of the CDR3 is TGTGCCTGGAGTGTACTTCCAGGGGGCACTGAAGCTTTCTTT.

This chain joins TRBV18 and TRBJ1-1; the D gene is possibly TRBD1 (6 bases). Deletions cut 1 base from V and 4 bases from J, with 13 bases between. CDR1 is KGHSH, CDR2 LQKENI, per germline. This CDR3 contains 15 residues. The CDR3 is CASSPLGGVGTEAFF. The CDR3, as DNA: TGTGCCAGCTCACCACTAGGGGGGGTAGGCACTGAAGCTTTCTTT.

The chain recombines TRBV11-2 with TRBJ2-7; tentative D call: TRBD2 (5 bases). Germline-derived CDR1 and CDR2 are SGHAT and FQNNGV. The germline V and J ends were trimmed by 0 bases and 6 bases, with 15 bases remaining between them. The CDR3 has 15 amino acids. The chain's CDR3 is CASSLDPAAGGEQYF. The CDR3 DNA reads TGTGCCAGCAGCTTAGATCCAGCGGCGGGCGGCGAGCAGTACTTC.

V usage is TRBV19 and J usage is TRBJ1-1, with TRBD1 as a possible D gene (5 bases). Germline assignment: CDR1 LNHDA and CDR2 SQIVND (reference sequence). V was shortened by 5 bases and J by 4 bases, with 14 bases between the two germline ends. CDR3 length: 14 amino acids. The CDR3 bases are TGTGCCAGTAGTGGTGGCAGGGTAAGCACTGAAGCTTTCTTT. Amino acid sequence: CASSGGRVSTEAFF.

The CDR3 DNA sequence: TGTGCCAGCAGTCAGACTAGCGGGAGTGGTACCACCGGGGAGCTGTTTTTT. Protein sequence: CASSQTSGSGTTGELFF. The V and J genes are TRBV6-4 and TRBJ2-2, with 12 bases aligning to TRBD2. Germline lookup yields CDR1 MRHNA and CDR2 SNTAGT. The CDR3 contains 17 residues. J was trimmed by 4 bases and V by 5 bases; bases with no gene match: 8.

The chain combines TRBV10-1 with TRBJ2-7; TRBD1 matches 9 bases. Germline V CDR1 and CDR2: WNHNN, SYGVQD (reference sequence). V trimming: 3 bases; J trimming: 2 bases; junction bases outside the gene matches: 5. This CDR3 contains 15 residues. The CDR3: CASSDRGTGTYEQYF. In DNA, the CDR3 is TGCGCCAGCAGTGATCGCGGGACAGGGACCTACGAGCAGTACTTC.